In its sample, the clone carrying this TCR beta chain ranks as medium-sized. CDR1 is MNHEY and CDR2 is SVGAGI in the germline V gene. The V segment lost 5 bases and the J segment 4 bases; nucleotides outside the gene matches: 6. The CDR3 loop spans 14 amino acids. The repertoire was sequenced with immunoSEQ multiplex PCR; TCRdb's copy has only in-frame clones and lacks some. The sample records 30,000 to 45,000 clones, approximately 86% being singletons. This record comes from a study of blood T cell repertoires in COVID-19. Sequencing input: peripheral blood. J is TRBJ1-2 and V is TRBV6-5; 8 nucleotides agree with TRBD1. The origin of this receptor is a human donor in a cohort sampled during active COVID-19. The CDR3 sequence: CASSMRDRSYGYTF. CDR3 nucleotides: TGTGCCAGCAGTATGCGGGACAGGTCCTATGGCTACACCTTC.